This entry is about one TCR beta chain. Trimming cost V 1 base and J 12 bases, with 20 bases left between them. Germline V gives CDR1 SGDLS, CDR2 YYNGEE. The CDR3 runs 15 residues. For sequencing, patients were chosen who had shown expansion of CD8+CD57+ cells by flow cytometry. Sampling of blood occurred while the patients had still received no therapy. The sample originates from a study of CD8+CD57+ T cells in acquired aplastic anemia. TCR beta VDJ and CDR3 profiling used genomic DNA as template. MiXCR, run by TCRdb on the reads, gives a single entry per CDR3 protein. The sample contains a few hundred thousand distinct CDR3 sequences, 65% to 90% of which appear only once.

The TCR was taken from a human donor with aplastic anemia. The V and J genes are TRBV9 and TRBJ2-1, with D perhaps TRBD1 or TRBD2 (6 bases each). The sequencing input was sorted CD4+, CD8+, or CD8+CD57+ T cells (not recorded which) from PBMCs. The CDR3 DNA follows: TGTGCCAGCAGCGTAAGGGGGGAGCCATACAATACGCAGTTCTTC. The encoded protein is CASSVRGEPYNTQFF.